This entry lists 6 T cell receptor beta chains sequenced from one sample in a study of graft-versus-host responses after intestinal transplantation. TCRdb keeps only in-frame clones here, not all; method: immunoSEQ multiplex PCR. This table holds about 120,000 clones, less than 95% found once. Their antigen targets remain unknown. Sequencing was performed on unstimulated CD4+ T cells sorted from spleen or lymph node cells, taken before intestinal transplant. All receptors come from a human donor who received an intestinal transplant.

This chain links TRBV5-1 with TRBJ2-7; 7 bases agree with TRBD1. Germline V gene lookup returns CDR1 SGHRS and CDR2 YFSETQ. The CDR3 is 14 residues long. Trimming took 3 bases from V and 1 from J; bases not matched to a gene: 4. CDR3 DNA sequence: TGCGCCAGCAGCTGGACAGGCGGATCCTACGAGCAGTACTTC. Protein sequence: CASSWTGGSYEQYF. The full variable domain, its missing parts supplied by reference TRBV5-1 and TRBJ2-7, is KAGVTQTPRYLIKTRGQQVTLSCSPISGHRSVSWYQQTPGQGLQFLFEYFSETQRNKGNFPGRFSGRQFSNSRSEMNVSTLELGDSALYLCASSWTGGSYEQYFGPGTRLTVT.

The chain is built from TRBV6-6 and TRBJ1-5; TRBD1 matches 7 bases. Germline V gives CDR1 MNHNY, CDR2 SVGAGI (reference sequence). CDR3 length equals 15 residues. With 4 bases clipped from V and 2 bases from J, the junction kept 5 bases outside the gene matches. CDR3 protein: CASSSTGTGNQPQHF. The CDR3 nucleotides are TGTGCCAGCAGTTCCACCGGGACAGGCAATCAGCCCCAGCATTTT.

The rearrangement uses TRBV6-1 and TRBJ1-5; D not certain. Looked up from germline, CDR1 is MNHNS and CDR2 is SASEGT. V lost 0 bases and J lost 7, with 13 bases in between. The length of the CDR3 is 15 residues. The CDR3 is CASSEARQIKQPQHF. The CDR3, as DNA: TGTGCCAGCAGTGAAGCGCGGCAGATAAAACAGCCCCAGCATTTT.

This clone was counted between two and nine times. The DNA for the CDR3 is TGTGCCAGCAGGAAGGGGGAGACCCAGTACTTC. It is translated as CASRKGETQYF. The genes are TRBV2 and TRBJ2-5; D possibly corresponds to TRBD1 (5 bases). This CDR3 has 11 amino acids. The ends were cut back, 6 bases at V and 5 bases at J, with 7 bases in the middle. CDR1 SNHLY and CDR2 FYNNEI come from the germline V gene.

The chain links TRBV9 to TRBJ2-5; 7 bases map to TRBD1. CDR1 is SGDLS, CDR2 YYNGEE, per germline. V was pared by 6 bases and J by 4 bases, with 12 bases of the junction left unmatched. CDR3 length: 15 amino acids. In DNA form, the CDR3 reads TGTGCCAGCACCCGACAGGGTGACAGAAGAGAGACCCAGTACTTC. Residues: CASTRQGDRRETQYF.

V is TRBV20-1 and J is TRBJ1-4; possibly TRBD1 for D (5 bases). V lost 3 bases to trimming and J lost 10 bases, with 9 bases between them. This CDR3 is 11 amino acids long. Looked up from germline, CDR1 is DFQATT and CDR2 is SNEGSKA (reference sequence). The CDR3 region has the DNA TGCAGTGCTAGTCCGGGGGTAAAACTGTTTTTT. As protein: CSASPGVKLFF.